This T cell receptor (beta chain) stems from a study of shared T cell receptors in the human thymus. This table comes from immunoSEQ multiplex PCR, and its TCRdb copy is limited to in-frame clones, with some not included. Of about 730,000 clones in the sample, approximately 85% were seen once. From germline, CDR1 is SGHTA and CDR2 FQGNSA. The ends were cut back, 6 bases at V and 1 base at J, with 10 bases in the middle. The CDR3 runs to 13 residues. The sample also formed part of further work on human thymus T cells. This second study says: During corrective heart surgery, resections were taken, and the thymus tissue came from them. Unrelated people showed highly overlapping thymic repertoires, related research reported.

The J gene is TRBJ2-7, the V gene TRBV7-2, with D maybe TRBD1 (6 bases). The TCR originated in a girl under three years old with a congenital heart defect. Sequenced sample: thymocytes. CDR3 sequence reads: CASRPTGSYEQYF. The CDR3 DNA reads as TGTGCCAGCAGACCAACAGGGTCCTACGAGCAGTACTTC.